This T cell receptor (beta chain) was captured by sequencing in a study of T cells in Graves' hyperthyroidism and ophthalmopathy. On the study more broadly: Peripheral blood was acquired at first diagnosis, ahead of any therapy whatsoever. Study observations and caveats: Most thyroid clonotypes that were expanded above 0.001 also turned up in blood. A 13 V-J signature model discriminated ophthalmopathy versus stable hyperthyroidism.

The CDR3 regions of TCR beta were amplified from RNA transcripts. During a first-round RT-PCR of the TCR CDR3, the HTBI primer set was used. TCRdb re-called the multiplex PCR reads with MiXCR, one entry per CDR3 protein. The data show fewer than 600,000 distinct CDR3 sequences, around 13% seen once. The CDR3 extends over 14 amino acids. Trimming cost V 6 bases and J 5 bases; bases outside gene matches: 7. CDR1 is SGHAT and CDR2 is FQDESV in the germline V gene (reference sequence). In its sample, this clonotype was seen many times. Antigen specificity is unknown. J is TRBJ2-1 and V is TRBV11-1, with 7 nucleotides matching TRBD1. Sequenced input: blood. This sequence originates from a woman aged 40-49 years with Graves' hyperthyroidism. The CDR3 coding sequence is TGTGCCAGCAGTCACCGGGACAGCAACAATGAGCAGTTCTTC. Its protein is CASSHRDSNNEQFF. The full variable domain, in which reference TRBV11-1 and TRBJ2-1 provide the parts outside the CDR3, is EAEVAQSPRYKITEKSQAVAFWCDPISGHATLYWYRQILGQGPELLVQFQDESVVDDSQLPKDRFSAERLKGVDSTLKIQPAELGDSAMYLCASSHRDSNNEQFFGPGTRLTVL.